This TCR beta chain stems from a study of beta chain features in type 1 diabetes. The study, taken as a whole, reports: It was not settled here whether HLA type affects TCRB rearrangement. A possible short-template PCR bias applies equally to patients and controls. All four CD4+ subsets of Type 1 diabetes patients contained TCRB CDR3s that were moderately but significantly shorter.

The investigators reverse transcribed all of the isolated RNA, so they sequenced expressed TCRB transcripts. Measured with immunoSEQ multiplex PCR; TCRdb has only the in-frame clones, and not every one. Here the sample spans nearly 350,000 clones, less than 10% being singletons. CDR1 is SGHVS, CDR2 FQNEAQ, per germline. The CDR3 runs 14 residues. With 6 bases removed from V and 0 bases from J, the gap between germline ends came to 11 bases. Averaging around 120 mL, one heparinised blood draw came from each individual donor. Concerning this clone: Antigen: not known.

The sample was central memory CD4+ T cells from blood. The source of this sequence is a woman between 18 and 29 years old in good health. The V and J genes are TRBV7-8 and TRBJ1-1; unclear D gene. CDR3 in DNA: TGTGCCAGCAGGCGAACAGAGATGAACACTGAAGCTTTCTTT. The encoded protein is CASRRTEMNTEAFF.